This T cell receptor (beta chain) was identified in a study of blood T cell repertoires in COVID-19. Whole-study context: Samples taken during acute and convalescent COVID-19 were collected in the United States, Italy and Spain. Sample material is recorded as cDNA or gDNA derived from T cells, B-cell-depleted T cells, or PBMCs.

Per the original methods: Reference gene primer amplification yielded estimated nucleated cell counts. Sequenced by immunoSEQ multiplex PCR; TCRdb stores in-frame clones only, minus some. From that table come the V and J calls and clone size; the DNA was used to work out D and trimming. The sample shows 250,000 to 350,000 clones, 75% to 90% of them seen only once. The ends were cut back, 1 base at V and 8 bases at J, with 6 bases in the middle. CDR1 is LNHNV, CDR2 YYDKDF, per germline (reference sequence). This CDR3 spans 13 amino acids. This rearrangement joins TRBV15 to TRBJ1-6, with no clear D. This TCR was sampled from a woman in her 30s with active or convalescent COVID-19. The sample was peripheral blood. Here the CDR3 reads CATSRVGDSPLHF. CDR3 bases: TGTGCCACCAGCAGAGTCGGGGATTCACCCCTCCACTTT.